This paragraph reports one T cell receptor (beta chain). Antigen unknown. The data are from a study of T cells in Graves' hyperthyroidism and ophthalmopathy. Findings of the study overall: Most expanded thyroid clonotypes above 0.001 recurred in blood. The model foresaw ophthalmopathy a median 6.5 months prior to onset.

Hyperthyroidism was newly diagnosed in patients aged 18 to 65 (duration under 2 months). The source material, RNA transcripts, was used to amplify TCR beta CDR3 regions. The study used the HTBI primer set for a first-round RT-PCR of the TCR CDR3. Via MiXCR, TCRdb re-called the multiplex PCR reads, giving one row per CDR3 protein. Here the sample spans hundreds of thousands of distinct CDR3 sequences, about 17% being singletons. This CDR3 spans 15 amino acids. Unmatched junction bases numbered 14, after V lost 5 bases and J lost 10 bases. In germline, CDR1 is MDHEN, CDR2 SYDVKM. This chain connects TRBV28 to TRBJ2-3; 8 nucleotides agree with TRBD2. The source material was blood. The sequence was collected from a man between 40 and 49 years old with Graves' hyperthyroidism. CDR3 sequence: CASSGGPAGGTAQYF. The CDR3 region has the DNA TGTGCCAGCAGTGGGGGCCCGGCGGGGGGTACCGCGCAGTATTTT.